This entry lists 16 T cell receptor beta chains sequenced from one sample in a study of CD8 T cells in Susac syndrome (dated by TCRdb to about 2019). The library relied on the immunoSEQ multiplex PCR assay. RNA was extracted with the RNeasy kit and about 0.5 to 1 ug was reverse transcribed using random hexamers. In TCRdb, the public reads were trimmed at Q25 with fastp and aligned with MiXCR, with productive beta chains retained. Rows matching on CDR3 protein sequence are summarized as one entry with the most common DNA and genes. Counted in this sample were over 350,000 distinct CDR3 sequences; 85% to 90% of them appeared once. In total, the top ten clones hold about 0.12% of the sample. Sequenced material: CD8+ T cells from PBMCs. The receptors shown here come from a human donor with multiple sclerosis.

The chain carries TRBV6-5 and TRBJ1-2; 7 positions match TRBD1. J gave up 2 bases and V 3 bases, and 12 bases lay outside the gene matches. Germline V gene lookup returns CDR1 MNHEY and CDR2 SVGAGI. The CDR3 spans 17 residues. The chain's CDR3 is CASSYTGTDIRNYGYTF. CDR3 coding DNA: TGTGCCAGCAGTTATACCGGGACAGACATCAGAAACTATGGCTACACCTTC.

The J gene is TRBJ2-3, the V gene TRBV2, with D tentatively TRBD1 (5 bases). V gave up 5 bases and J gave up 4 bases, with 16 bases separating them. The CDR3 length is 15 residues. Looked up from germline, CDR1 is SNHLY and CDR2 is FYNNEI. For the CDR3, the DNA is TGTGCCAGCAGTCGGTTCATGGGGCAGGCAGATACGCAGTATTTT. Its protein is CASSRFMGQADTQYF.

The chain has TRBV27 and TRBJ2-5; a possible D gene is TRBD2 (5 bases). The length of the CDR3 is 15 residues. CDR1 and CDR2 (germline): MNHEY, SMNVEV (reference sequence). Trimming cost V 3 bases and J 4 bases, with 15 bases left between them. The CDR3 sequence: CASSFSGSGGETQYF. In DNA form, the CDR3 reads TGTGCCAGCAGTTTCTCGGGCAGCGGAGGAGAGACCCAGTACTTC.

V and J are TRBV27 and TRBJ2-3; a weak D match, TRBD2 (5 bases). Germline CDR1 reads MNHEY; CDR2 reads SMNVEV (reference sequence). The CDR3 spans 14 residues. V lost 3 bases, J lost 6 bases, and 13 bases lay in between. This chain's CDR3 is CASSFRVARDTQYF. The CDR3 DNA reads TGTGCCAGCAGTTTTCGGGTAGCGAGGGATACGCAGTATTTT.

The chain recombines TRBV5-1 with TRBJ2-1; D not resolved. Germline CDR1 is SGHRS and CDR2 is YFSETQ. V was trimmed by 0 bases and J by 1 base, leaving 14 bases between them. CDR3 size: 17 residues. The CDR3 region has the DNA TGCGCCAGCAGCTTGGAACCCCTATTAGGATCCTACAATGAGCAGTTCTTC. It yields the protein CASSLEPLLGSYNEQFF.

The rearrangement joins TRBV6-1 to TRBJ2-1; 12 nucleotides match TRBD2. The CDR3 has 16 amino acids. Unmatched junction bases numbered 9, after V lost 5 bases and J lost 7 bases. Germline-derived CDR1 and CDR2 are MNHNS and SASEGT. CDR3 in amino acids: CASSKLAGGPYNEQFF. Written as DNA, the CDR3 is TGTGCCAGCAGTAAACTAGCGGGAGGTCCTTATAATGAGCAGTTCTTC.

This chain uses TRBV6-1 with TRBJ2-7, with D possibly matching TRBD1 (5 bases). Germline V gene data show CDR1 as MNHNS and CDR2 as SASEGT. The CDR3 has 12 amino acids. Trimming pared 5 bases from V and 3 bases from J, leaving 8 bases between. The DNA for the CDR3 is TGTGCCAGCAGTCCAGGGATCTACGAGCAGTACTTC. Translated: CASSPGIYEQYF.

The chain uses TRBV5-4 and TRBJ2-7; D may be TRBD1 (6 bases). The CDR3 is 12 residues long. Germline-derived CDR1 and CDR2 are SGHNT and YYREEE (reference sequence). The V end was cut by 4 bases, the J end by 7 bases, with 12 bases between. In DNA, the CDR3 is TGTGCCAGCAGCATGACAGGAATGGAGCAGTACTTC. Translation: CASSMTGMEQYF.

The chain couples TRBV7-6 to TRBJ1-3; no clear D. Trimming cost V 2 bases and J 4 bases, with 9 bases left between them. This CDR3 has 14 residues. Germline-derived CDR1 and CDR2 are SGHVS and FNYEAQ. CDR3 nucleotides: TGTGCCAGCAGCTTATCAGATACCGGAAACACCATATATTTT. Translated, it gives CASSLSDTGNTIYF.

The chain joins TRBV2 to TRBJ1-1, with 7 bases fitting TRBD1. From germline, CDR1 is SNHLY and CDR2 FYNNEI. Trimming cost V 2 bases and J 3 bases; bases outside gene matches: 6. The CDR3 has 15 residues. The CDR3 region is CASSESRGGYTEAFF. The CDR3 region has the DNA TGTGCCAGCAGTGAATCCAGGGGGGGATACACTGAAGCTTTCTTT.

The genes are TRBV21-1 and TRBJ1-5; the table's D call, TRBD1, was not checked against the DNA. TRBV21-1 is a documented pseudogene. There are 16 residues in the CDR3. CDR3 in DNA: TGTGCCAGCAGCATGGGGGGTCGGAAAGGCAATCAGCCCCAGCATTTT. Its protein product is CASSMGGRKGNQPQHF.

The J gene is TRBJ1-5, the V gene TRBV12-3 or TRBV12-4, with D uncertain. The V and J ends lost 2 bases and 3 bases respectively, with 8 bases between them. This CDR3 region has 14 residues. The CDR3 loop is CASSLSGTNQPQHF. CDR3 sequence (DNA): TGTGCCAGCAGTTTATCAGGAACCAATCAGCCCCAGCATTTT.

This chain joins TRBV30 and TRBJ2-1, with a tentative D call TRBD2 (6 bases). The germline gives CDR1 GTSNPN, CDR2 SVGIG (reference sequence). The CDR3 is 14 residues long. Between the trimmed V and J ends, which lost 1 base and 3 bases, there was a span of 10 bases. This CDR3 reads CAWSAPGLYNEQFF. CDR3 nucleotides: TGTGCCTGGAGTGCTCCGGGACTCTACAATGAGCAGTTCTTC.

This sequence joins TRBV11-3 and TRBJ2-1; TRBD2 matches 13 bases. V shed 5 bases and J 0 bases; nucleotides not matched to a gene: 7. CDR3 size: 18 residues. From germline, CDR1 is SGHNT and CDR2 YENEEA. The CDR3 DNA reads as TGTGCCAGCAGCCCCCGGACTAGCGGGGGAAGCTCCTACAATGAGCAGTTCTTC. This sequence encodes CASSPRTSGGSSYNEQFF.

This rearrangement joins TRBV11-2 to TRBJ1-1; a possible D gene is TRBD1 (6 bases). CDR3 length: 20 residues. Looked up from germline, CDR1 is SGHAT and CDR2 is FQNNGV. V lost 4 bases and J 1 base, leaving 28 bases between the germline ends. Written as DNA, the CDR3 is TGTGCCAGCAGCTGGTGGAAGGGACGCCGGGCTCAGGGGCAGAACACTGAAGCTTTCTTT. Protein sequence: CASSWWKGRRAQGQNTEAFF.

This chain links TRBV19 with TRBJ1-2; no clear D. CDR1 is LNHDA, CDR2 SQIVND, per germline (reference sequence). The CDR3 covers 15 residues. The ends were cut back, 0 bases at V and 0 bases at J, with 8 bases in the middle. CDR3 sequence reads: CASSIEGSANYGYTF. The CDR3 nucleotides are TGTGCCAGTAGTATAGAGGGGAGTGCTAACTATGGCTACACCTTC. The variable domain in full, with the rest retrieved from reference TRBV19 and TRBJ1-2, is DGGITQSPKYLFRKEGQNVTLSCEQNLNHDAMYWYRQDPGQGLRLIYYSQIVNDFQKGDIAEGYSVSREKKESFPLTVTSAQKNPTAFYLCASSIEGSANYGYTFGSGTRLTVV.